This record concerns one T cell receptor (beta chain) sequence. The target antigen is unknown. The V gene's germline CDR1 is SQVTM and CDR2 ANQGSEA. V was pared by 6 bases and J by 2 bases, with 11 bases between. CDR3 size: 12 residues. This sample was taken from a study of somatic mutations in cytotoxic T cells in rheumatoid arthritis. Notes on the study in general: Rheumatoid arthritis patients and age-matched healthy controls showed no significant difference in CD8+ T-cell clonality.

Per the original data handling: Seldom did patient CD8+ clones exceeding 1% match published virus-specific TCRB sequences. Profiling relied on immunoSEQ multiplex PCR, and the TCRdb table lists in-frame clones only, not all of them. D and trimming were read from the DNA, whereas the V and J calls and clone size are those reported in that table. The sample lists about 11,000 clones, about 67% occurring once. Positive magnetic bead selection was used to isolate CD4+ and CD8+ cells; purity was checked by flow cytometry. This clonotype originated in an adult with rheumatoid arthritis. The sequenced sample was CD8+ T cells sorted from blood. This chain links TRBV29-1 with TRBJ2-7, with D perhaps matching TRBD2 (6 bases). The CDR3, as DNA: TGCAGCGTCGCGGAGGGGCCCTACGAGCAGTACTTC. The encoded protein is CSVAEGPYEQYF.